This T cell receptor beta chain came from a study of sequential checkpoint blockade in melanoma. The CDR3 is 14 amino acids. Trimming left V 1 base short and J 4 bases short, with 11 bases between. Germline CDR1 is SGHRS and CDR2 is YFSETQ. The assay was immunoSEQ multiplex PCR, and TCRdb's table has in-frame clones only and misses some. Here the sample spans approximately 4,900 clones, approximately 23% being singletons. The treatment: randomized to nivolumab then ipilimumab (arm A) or the reverse (arm B). Material: tumor tissue (inferred from file names), obtained from a patient given nivolumab and ipilimumab in sequence. The V call is TRBV5-1, the J call TRBJ1-2, with a tentative D call TRBD1 (6 bases). This sequence originates from a human donor with melanoma. The chain's CDR3 is CASSLTGTSYGYTF. For the CDR3, the DNA is TGCGCCAGCAGCTTGACAGGGACCTCCTATGGCTACACCTTC.